A selection of T cell receptor beta chains follows, all from one sample in a study of Graves' ophthalmopathy and Graves' hyperthyroidism. TCRdb reprocessed the multiplex PCR reads via MiXCR and lists one record per CDR3 protein. This table holds 350,000 to 450,000 distinct CDR3 sequences, under 25% found once. Sequencing used peripheral blood. The receptors stem from a woman under 30 with stable Graves' hyperthyroidism. CDR3s include the opening cysteine and the closing phenylalanine or tryptophan. D genes are given only for firm matches. Clone sizes are given selectively: once, few, many, or a class where the clone is expanded.

v_gene	len	j_gene	d_gene	abundance	CDR3nt	CDR3aa
TRBV7-9	14	TRBJ1-5	.	few	TGTGCCAGCAGCTTAGAGGGTCTACAACAGCCCCAGCATTTT	CASSLEGLQQPQHF
TRBV9	15	TRBJ2-5	.	many	TGTGCCAGCAGCGTAGAGGGGAATACGGGGGAGACCCAGTACTTC	CASSVEGNTGETQYF
TRBV12-3/TRBV12-4	15	TRBJ1-1	TRBD1	many	TGTGCCAGCAGCCTCGGGACAGGGCGAAACACTGAAGCTTTCTTT	CASSLGTGRNTEAFF
TRBV6-5	14	TRBJ2-7	.	many	TGTGCCAGCAGTTCCCTGGCACGCTCCTACGAGCAGTACTTC	CASSSLARSYEQYF
TRBV19	12	TRBJ2-7	.	many	TGTGCCAGTGCTGGAATTGGCTACGAGCAGTACTTC	CASAGIGYEQYF
TRBV28	15	TRBJ2-7	TRBD1	few	TGTGCCAGCAGTTTGTTCGGACAGGGTGGTCTCGAGCAGTACTTC	CASSLFGQGGLEQYF
TRBV29-1	13	TRBJ2-4	.	many	TGCAGCGTTAAACAGGGTAGTCAAAACATTCAGTACTTC	CSVKQGSQNIQYF
TRBV13	12	TRBJ2-7	TRBD2	many	TGTGCCAGCAGCTTAGGATCGGGGGGAAAGTACTTC	CASSLGSGGKYF
TRBV20-1	11	TRBJ2-2	.	many	TGCAGTGCTAGAGATTACGGGGAGCTGTTTTTT	CSARDYGELFF
TRBV20-1	14	TRBJ2-7	.	.	TGCAGTGCTACTTCCGGGACTGCGAACTACGAGCAGTACTTC	CSATSGTANYEQYF
TRBV6-2/TRBV6-3	18	TRBJ1-1	TRBD1	.	TGTGCCAGCAGGCGCGGGACCGGGACAGGATCCACGAACACTGAAGCTTTCTTT	CASRRGTGTGSTNTEAFF
TRBV2	14	TRBJ1-1	.	many	TGTGCCAGCAGCCCAGGCCAGGTCCGCAATGAAGCTTTCTTT	CASSPGQVRNEAFF
TRBV27	14	TRBJ1-2	.	many	TGTGCCAGCAGTTTGTCTGGAGCTAACTATGGCTACACCTTC	CASSLSGANYGYTF
TRBV11-2	14	TRBJ2-2	.	few	TGTGCCAGCAGCTTAGACAGGGCCGGAGGGGAGCTGTTTTTT	CASSLDRAGGELFF
TRBV27	15	TRBJ1-2	.	many	TGTGCCAGCAGTTTTTATGGGGGGCTTGGCTATGGCTACACCTTC	CASSFYGGLGYGYTF
TRBV5-6	15	TRBJ1-2	.	many	TGTGCCAGCAGCCTCATCTTTGACCTTGTCTATGGCTACACCTTC	CASSLIFDLVYGYTF
TRBV20-1	16	TRBJ2-3	TRBD1	many	TGCAGTGCTAGAGATTTTAGGGACAGGGGAGAAGATACGCAGTATTTT	CSARDFRDRGEDTQYF
TRBV6-2/TRBV6-3	13	TRBJ2-2	.	many	TGTGCCAGCAGTTACCTGGAGACCGGGGAGCTGTTTTTT	CASSYLETGELFF
TRBV25-1	14	TRBJ1-6	.	many	TGTGCCAGCAGTACCCGGGACACTGGGACACCCCTCCACTTT	CASSTRDTGTPLHF
TRBV6-1	16	TRBJ2-2	.	many	TGTGCCAGCAGTCTCTCCAGACGGGGGAACACCGGGGAGCTGTTTTTT	CASSLSRRGNTGELFF
TRBV20-1	15	TRBJ2-1	.	many	TGCAGTGCTAGAGTTACGGCAAGAGATTACAATGAGCAGTTCTTC	CSARVTARDYNEQFF
TRBV19	14	TRBJ1-2	.	many	TGTGCCAGTAGTATAGTATGGACTCTCGAGGGCTACACCTTC	CASSIVWTLEGYTF
TRBV12-3/TRBV12-4	15	TRBJ2-6	TRBD1	many	TGTACCAGCAGTAGCAGGGGGACTGGGGCCAACGTCCTGACTTTC	CTSSSRGTGANVLTF
TRBV11-3	15	TRBJ2-7	.	few	TGTGCCAGCAGCCGAGGGAGGAGGAGCTCCTACGAGCAGTACTTC	CASSRGRRSSYEQYF
TRBV6-4	11	TRBJ1-5	.	.	TGTGCCAGCGGAGAATATCAGCCCCAGCATTTT	CASGEYQPQHF
TRBV10-2	13	TRBJ2-7	.	many	TGCGCCAGCAGTGAGGCTCCCACCTACGAGCAGTACTTC	CASSEAPTYEQYF
TRBV25-1	17	TRBJ2-5	TRBD1	many	TGTGCCAGCTCATCCGGGACAGGGGAAGTTTTGCGGGAGACCCAGTACTTC	CASSSGTGEVLRETQYF
TRBV28	19	TRBJ2-7	.	many	TGTGCCAGCAGTTTTCCCGATAGCCGGTACGAGGGCTCGTCCTACGAGCAGTACTTC	CASSFPDSRYEGSSYEQYF
TRBV2	14	TRBJ2-1	TRBD2	.	TGTACCAGCAGTCCGATAGCGGGAGGTGTTGAGAAGTTCTTC	CTSSPIAGGVEKFF